This record looks at one TCR beta chain sequence and its context. Its target is not known. The sample belongs to a study of T cell repertoires in cytomegalovirus infection. V lost 7 bases and J lost 7, with 19 bases in between. The V gene's germline CDR1 is SGHVS and CDR2 FNYEAQ. This CDR3 region has 14 residues. Each CDR3 protein is one row after TCRdb ran MiXCR on the reads. Among fewer than 900,000 distinct CDR3 sequences listed, about 29% were seen once. The TCR comes from a human donor in good health (CMV status not recorded). Some clones in this sample may be carry-over from other donors' samples. The chain links TRBV7-6 to TRBJ1-2, with no clear D. The material sequenced was cultured CD8+ T cells from PBMCs, taken from culture after CMV antigen stimulation. The CDR3 loop is CASTNPPGPGGYTF. The CDR3 DNA sequence: TGTGCCAGCACCAACCCGCCGGGCCCAGGTGGCTACACCTTC. Full variable domain (missing parts from reference TRBV7-6 and TRBJ1-2): GAGVSQSPRYKVTKRGQDVALRCDPISGHVSLYWYRQALGQGPEFLTYFNYEAQQDKSGLPNDRFSAERPEGSISTLTIQRTEQRDSAMYRCASTNPPGPGGYTFGSGTRLTVV.